The 5 T cell receptor beta chains below were found in one sample sequenced in a study of neurological immune-mediated disorders. TCRdb called the 5' RACE reads again in MiXCR, with one record for every CDR3 protein. The repertoire holds 66,000 or so distinct CDR3 sequences, with roughly 4.5% as singletons. The sequenced sample consisted of PBMCs. The source is a man aged 30 to 39 with multiple sclerosis.

This clonotype was seen more than once but under ten times. CDR3 protein: CASSLGQGYYNEQFF. CDR3 DNA: TGCGCCAGCAGCTTGGGACAGGGATACTACAATGAGCAGTTCTTC. The V gene is TRBV5-1, the J gene TRBJ2-1; 7 bases map to TRBD1. CDR3 size: 15 residues. Trimming cost V 0 bases and J 3 bases; bases outside gene matches: 3. The germline V gene encodes CDR1 SGHRS and CDR2 YFSETQ.

There are many counts of this clonotype. This chain links TRBV10-3 with TRBJ2-3; tentatively, D is TRBD1 or TRBD2 (5 bases each). The CDR3 length is 15 residues. In germline, CDR1 is ENHRY, CDR2 SYGVKD. Between the trimmed V and J ends, which lost 2 bases and 4 bases, there was a span of 13 bases. CDR3 DNA: TGTGCCATCAGTGAGCCCGGTCAGGGACCAGATACGCAGTATTTT. Its protein product is CAISEPGQGPDTQYF.

In its sample, this clonotype was seen many times. This rearrangement joins TRBV6-5 to TRBJ1-2; 7 bases map to TRBD1. This CDR3 is 14 amino acids long. Germline assignment: CDR1 MNHEY and CDR2 SVGAGI. V trimming: 4 bases; J trimming: 8 bases; junction bases outside the gene matches: 10. The CDR3 DNA reads TGTGCCAGCAGTTCCTCAGTGGTCAGGGGGGGCTACACCTTC. Protein product: CASSSSVVRGGYTF.

A few counts support this clonotype. V is TRBV25-1 and J is TRBJ1-5, with TRBD1 matching 7 bases. The germline V gene encodes CDR1 MGHDK and CDR2 SYGVNS. CDR3 size: 13 residues. V lost 8 bases and J lost 6; bases outside the gene matches: 7. The CDR3 sequence is CASGAGGGQPQHF. The CDR3 DNA reads TGTGCCAGCGGGGCAGGGGGGGGTCAGCCCCAGCATTTT.

This clonotype was seen at least ten times. V and J are TRBV20-1 and TRBJ2-1; TRBD1 matches 9 bases. Per the germline V gene, CDR1 is DFQATT and CDR2 is SNEGSKA (reference sequence). After removal of 3 bases from V and 4 bases from J, the junction contained 1 base not matched to a gene. This CDR3 region has 13 residues. This CDR3 reads CSARTGGYNEQFF. As DNA, the CDR3 is TGCAGTGCTAGGACAGGGGGGTACAATGAGCAGTTCTTC.